A single sample is the source of the 21 T cell receptor beta chains below, sequenced in a study of naive and memory T cell subsets. A UMI-containing oligonucleotide was joined by 3' ligation to the TCR cDNA template. Four PCR rounds used nested alpha and beta constant region primers plus the SP2 primer. TCRdb independently ran MiXCR on the 5' RACE reads; one entry per CDR3 protein. The repertoire holds 45,000 to 55,000 distinct CDR3 sequences, roughly 4.7% seen once, with around 0.84% in the top ten. These receptors came from a female donor in good health.

This clonotype has ten or more counts. V is TRBV5-1 and J is TRBJ1-4, with TRBD1 matching over 9 bases. Germline V gene sequence: CDR1 SGHRS, CDR2 YFSETQ. This CDR3 has 15 residues. Trimming removed 2 bases from V and 7 bases from J; junction bases left unmatched: 6. This CDR3 is CASSLTTGGIEKLFF. CDR3 nucleotide sequence: TGCGCCAGCAGCTTAACGACAGGGGGTATTGAAAAACTGTTTTTT.

This clonotype was recorded many times. The V gene is TRBV19, the J gene TRBJ2-3; no definite D call. CDR3 length: 13 residues. V was shortened by 6 bases and J by 0 bases, with 7 bases between the two germline ends. Germline assignment: CDR1 LNHDA and CDR2 SQIVND (reference sequence). For the CDR3, the DNA is TGTGCCAGTAGGATCGGGAGCACAGATACGCAGTATTTT. Its protein product is CASRIGSTDTQYF.

This clonotype was counted between two and nine times. The chain carries TRBV28 and TRBJ2-4; 7 positions agree with TRBD2. V dropped 3 bases and J dropped 0; count of bases not matched to a gene: 8. From germline, CDR1 is MDHEN and CDR2 SYDVKM. This CDR3 region has 17 residues. DNA for the CDR3: TGTGCCAGCAGTTTCTTTGGAGCGGGATTAGCCAAAAACATTCAGTACTTC. As protein: CASSFFGAGLAKNIQYF. Combining the CDR3 with reference TRBV28 and TRBJ2-4 gives the whole variable domain DVKVTQSSRYLVKRTGEKVFLECVQDMDHENMFWYRQDPGLGLRLIYFSYDVKMKEKGDIPEGYSVSREKKERFSLILESASTNQTSMYLCASSFFGAGLAKNIQYFGAGTRLSVL.

As for this clonotype: This may stem from a read error, because a much larger clone lies one nucleotide away. The J gene is TRBJ1-5, the V gene TRBV27, with D hard to call. Germline CDR1 MNHEY, CDR2 SMNVEV (reference sequence). The CDR3 contains 11 residues. The CDR3 region has the DNA TGTGCCGGCAGCCCGAATCAGCCCCAGCATTTT. Translation: CAGSPNQPQHF.

There are a few counts of this clonotype. The chain uses TRBV12-3 or TRBV12-4 and TRBJ1-2; a possible D gene is TRBD1 (5 bases). Trimming removed 6 bases from V and 2 bases from J, with 13 bases in between. The CDR3 has 14 amino acids. The CDR3 bases are TGTGCCAGCAGCCGCGGGACGACCAACTATGGCTACACCTTC. Its protein is CASSRGTTNYGYTF.

The sample holds many counts of this clonotype. The genes are TRBV11-2 and TRBJ2-7, with 9 bases identical to TRBD1. This CDR3 region has 15 residues. Germline CDR1 reads SGHAT; CDR2 reads FQNNGV. The trim removed 5 bases at V and 9 bases at J, leaving 14 bases unmatched. CDR3 DNA sequence: TGTGCCAGCAGCCGCGCCGGGACAGGGAATGGATGGCAGTACTTC. Translation gives CASSRAGTGNGWQYF.

Concerning this clonotype itself: A read error may produce the germline difference seen at one junction end. The chain recombines TRBV29-1 with TRBJ1-2; D ambiguous. Germline CDR1 is SQVTM and CDR2 is ANQGSEA. The length of the CDR3 is 13 residues. The CDR3 spells CSVESGAFYGDTF. The CDR3 DNA follows: TGCAGCGTTGAATCCGGAGCCTTCTATGGCGACACCTTC.

This clonotype was counted a single time. It may be a read error: a sequence one base away is much more abundant. The chain's CDR3 is CAISGGQGRGNTDAFF. The CDR3, as DNA: TGTGCCATCAGTGGGGGACAGGGTAGGGGTAACACTGACGCTTTCTTT. The chain carries TRBV10-3 and TRBJ1-1; 9 bases fit TRBD1. The germline V gene encodes CDR1 ENHRY and CDR2 SYGVKD. The CDR3 has 16 residues.

This clonotype was observed many times. The chain has TRBV20-1 and TRBJ2-1; 8 bases are a match to TRBD1. With 1 base clipped from V and 0 bases from J, the junction kept 17 bases outside the gene matches. This CDR3 comprises 20 residues. CDR1 is DFQATT, CDR2 SNEGSKA, per germline (reference sequence). The CDR3 DNA reads as TGCAGTGCTAGAGGTCCCCCCAGGGGGCCTCGCCTCTTCTCCTACAATGAGCAGTTCTTC. Protein product: CSARGPPRGPRLFSYNEQFF.

This clonotype was observed at least ten times. The J gene is TRBJ2-7, the V gene TRBV28; D is tentatively TRBD1 or TRBD2 (5 bases each). V was trimmed by 8 bases and J by 6 bases, leaving 17 bases between them. Germline lookup yields CDR1 MDHEN and CDR2 SYDVKM. This CDR3 has 13 amino acids. CDR3 region: CASAFRGEAEQYF. The CDR3 nucleotides read TGTGCCAGCGCATTCCGAGGGGAAGCCGAGCAGTACTTC.

J is TRBJ2-7 and V is TRBV6-6; D tentatively fits TRBD1 or TRBD2 (5 bases each). Germline CDR1 is MNHNY and CDR2 is SVGAGI (reference sequence). This CDR3 spans 15 amino acids. V lost 6 bases, J lost 1 base, and 16 bases lay in between. In DNA form, the CDR3 reads TGTGCCAGCAGCCGGGGCCCGGGGCGGTCCTACGAGCAGTACTTC. Translation: CASSRGPGRSYEQYF.

This clonotype has at least ten counts. This chain joins TRBV7-2 and TRBJ1-2; D unclear. V lost 5 bases and J 2 bases, leaving 12 bases between the germline ends. The CDR3 has 14 residues. The germline CDR1 and CDR2 sequences are SGHTA and FQGNSA. The CDR3 coding sequence is TGTGCCAGCAGCGCGCCGGGCATGAACTATGGCTACACCTTC. Protein: CASSAPGMNYGYTF.

Judged by abundance, this clonotype is medium-sized (0.01 to 0.1%). This sequence joins TRBV29-1 and TRBJ2-5; no firm D call. The CDR3 covers 9 residues. The germline CDR1 and CDR2 sequences are SQVTM and ANQGSEA. The ends were cut back, 0 bases at V and 7 bases at J, with 0 bases in the middle. The CDR3 is CSVEETQYF. In nucleotides, the CDR3 is TGCAGCGTTGAAGAGACCCAGTACTTC.

This clonotype was counted ten times or more. This sequence joins TRBV5-8 and TRBJ1-5, with 8 bases fitting TRBD1. Germline trimming cut 4 bases from V and 7 bases from J; bases unmatched to any gene: 10. Germline values: CDR1 SGHTS, CDR2 YDEGEE. The CDR3 has 15 residues. The CDR3 spells CASSGEGQGYQPQHF. CDR3 nucleotide sequence: TGTGCCAGCAGCGGGGAAGGACAGGGTTACCAGCCCCAGCATTTT.

Ten or more counts support this clonotype. The chain joins TRBV11-2 to TRBJ2-7, with D possibly TRBD2 on 6 matching bases. Germline V CDR1 and CDR2: SGHAT, FQNNGV. The CDR3 is made up of 15 amino acids. V lost 1 base, J lost 0 bases, and 10 bases lay in between. The CDR3 DNA reads TGTGCCAGCAGCTTAGGGAGTAGCGGCTCCTACGAGCAGTACTTC. Amino acids: CASSLGSSGSYEQYF.

As regards this clonotype: Since a much larger clone is just one base distant, this may be a read error. The V gene is TRBV7-2, the J gene TRBJ2-3, with 9 positions matching TRBD1. V dropped 5 bases and J dropped 7; count of bases not matched to a gene: 4. Germline V gene data show CDR1 as SGHTA and CDR2 as FQGNSA. CDR3 length: 13 amino acids. The CDR3 here is CASSRQGGNTQYF. In DNA form, the CDR3 reads TGTGCCAGCAGCCGACAGGGGGGTAATACGCAGTATTTT. The full variable domain, in which reference TRBV7-2 and TRBJ2-3 provide the parts outside the CDR3, is GAGVSQSPSNKVTEKGKDVELRCDPISGHTALYWYRQSLGQGLEFLIYFQGNSAPDKSGLPSDRFSAERTGGSVSTLTIQRTQQEDSAVYLCASSRQGGNTQYFGPGTRLTVL.

There are a few counts of this clonotype. The rearrangement uses TRBV19 and TRBJ2-7, with TRBD2 as a possible D gene (6 bases). The V and J ends lost 5 bases and 2 bases respectively, with 19 bases between them. This CDR3 spans 16 amino acids. Germline V lookup: CDR1 LNHDA, CDR2 SQIVND (reference sequence). The CDR3 loop is CASSRTGTAVTYEQYF. The CDR3 DNA follows: TGTGCCAGTAGTCGGACCGGGACTGCGGTAACCTACGAGCAGTACTTC.

This clonotype was counted ten times or more. This chain joins TRBV14 and TRBJ2-1; weak D call: TRBD2 (5 bases). The CDR3 spans 16 residues. The V gene's germline CDR1 is SGHDN and CDR2 FVKESK. V lost 1 base and J 4 bases, leaving 14 bases between the germline ends. Written as DNA, the CDR3 is TGTGCCAGCAGCCAAGTGGACTCCCCGACTTACAATGAGCAGTTCTTC. Protein sequence: CASSQVDSPTYNEQFF.

This clonotype has at least ten counts. The chain employs TRBV27 and TRBJ2-7, with TRBD2 matching over 9 bases. CDR3 length equals 15 residues. Germline CDR1 and CDR2: MNHEY and SMNVEV (reference sequence). V shed 5 bases, J shed 4 bases, and the junction held 9 bases outside the gene matches. In DNA, the CDR3 is TGTGCCAGCAGTGAGGGGAGCGGGAGGCCGTACGAGCAGTACTTC. Protein: CASSEGSGRPYEQYF.

This clonotype was detected ten times or more. V is TRBV4-3 and J is TRBJ1-2, with D hard to call. Trimming removed 4 bases at V and 6 bases at J, with 9 bases between. The CDR3 is made up of 12 amino acids. CDR1 LGHNA and CDR2 YSLEER come from the germline V gene. The CDR3 loop reads CASSPPVDGYTF. CDR3 in DNA: TGCGCCAGCAGCCCACCAGTCGATGGCTACACCTTC.

Ten or more counts support this clonotype. The V and J genes are TRBV20-1 and TRBJ2-1, with a weak D call TRBD2 (6 bases). Germline V gene sequence: CDR1 DFQATT, CDR2 SNEGSKA (reference sequence). The CDR3 sequence is 15 residues long. Trimming stripped 3 bases from V and 6 bases from J, with 18 bases between. The CDR3 DNA reads as TGCAGTGCTAGTCTGCCGGGACTCCAGAGCAATGAGCAGTTCTTC. This translates into CSASLPGLQSNEQFF.